The 4 T cell receptor beta chains reported below all come from one sample, sequenced in a study of long-term antiretroviral therapy in people with HIV. Run at survey level, the immunoSEQ assay was version v3.0. Here immunoSEQ multiplex PCR was the method, and the copy in TCRdb shows in-frame clones only, minus some. The profile shows about 33,000 clones, around 97% of them singletons. This specimen was unsorted PBMCs, taken 6.9 years after starting antiretroviral therapy. These receptors were obtained from a man between 25 and 39 years old with HIV.

The chain couples TRBV10-2 to TRBJ1-5; no clear D gene. The CDR3 length is 13 residues. V was clipped by 1 base and J by 3 bases, with 4 bases between them. CDR1 and CDR2 (germline): WSHSY, SAAADI. The DNA for the CDR3 is TGCGCCAGCAGTGAGTTGAACAATCAGCCCCAGCATTTT. Encoded protein: CASSELNNQPQHF.

The chain employs TRBV7-6 and TRBJ2-5, with TRBD2 identical over 7 bases. This CDR3 is built from 14 residues. Germline assignment: CDR1 SGHVS and CDR2 FNYEAQ. With V trimmed by 5 bases and J by 5 bases, 8 bases remained unmatched. For the CDR3, the DNA is TGTGCCAGCAGCCAATATGGGAGGGCGGAGACCCAGTACTTC. Translating it yields CASSQYGRAETQYF.

The genes are TRBV27 and TRBJ1-2; 10 bases agree with TRBD1. The CDR3 covers 14 residues. The junction had 8 bases not matched to a gene; V was cut back by 5 bases and J by 8 bases. Germline V gene data show CDR1 as MNHEY and CDR2 as SMNVEV (reference sequence). The CDR3, as DNA: TGTGCCAGCAGTGGTCTGGGACAGGGGAGAGGCTACACCTTC. Translation gives CASSGLGQGRGYTF.

The chain is built from TRBV6-6 and TRBJ1-5; no definite D call. Germline CDR1 MNHNY, CDR2 SVGAGI (reference sequence). The CDR3 extends over 12 amino acids. V lost 8 bases and J 6 bases, leaving 11 bases between the germline ends. Here the CDR3 reads CASCDFGQPQHF. The CDR3 DNA reads as TGTGCCAGCTGTGATTTTGGTCAGCCCCAGCATTTT.